This entry describes one TCR beta chain. What it binds is unknown. V gave up 5 bases and J gave up 8 bases, with 22 bases separating them. The CDR3 covers 16 residues. Germline V gene sequence: CDR1 SGHTA, CDR2 FQGNSA. The data belong to a study of early T cells in non-severe SARS-CoV-2 infection. Study background: Sequencing targeted bulk RNA from unsorted whole blood, leaving chains unpaired. Points from the study as a whole: VDJdb matching skewed toward anti-spike CD8 responses, missing private and CD4 specificities.

Individual cDNA molecules each received unique molecular identifiers attached to them. TCRdb processed the 5' RACE reads anew with MiXCR; each CDR3 protein has one entry. The data contain more than 65,000 distinct CDR3 sequences, about 15% of them singletons. The chain uses TRBV7-2 and TRBJ2-1; D may match TRBD1 or TRBD2 (5 bases each). This sequence was found in an adult who was a healthcare worker with PCR-confirmed SARS-CoV-2 infection or an uninfected control (not recorded which). The sample was whole blood, taken at baseline. CDR3 sequence: CASSPGVMDWDDEQFF. Written as DNA, the CDR3 is TGTGCCAGCAGCCCTGGAGTGATGGACTGGGACGATGAGCAGTTCTTC.